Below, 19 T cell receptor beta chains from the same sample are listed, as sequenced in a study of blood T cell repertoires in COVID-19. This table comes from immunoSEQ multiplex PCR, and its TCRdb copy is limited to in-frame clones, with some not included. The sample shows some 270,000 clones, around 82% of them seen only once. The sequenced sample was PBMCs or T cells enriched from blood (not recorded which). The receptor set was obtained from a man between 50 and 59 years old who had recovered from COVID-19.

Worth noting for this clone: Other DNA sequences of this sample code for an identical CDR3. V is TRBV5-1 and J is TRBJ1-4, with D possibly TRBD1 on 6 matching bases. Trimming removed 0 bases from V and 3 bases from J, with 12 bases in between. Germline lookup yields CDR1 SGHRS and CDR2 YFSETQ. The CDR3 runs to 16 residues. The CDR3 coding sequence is TGCGCCAGCAGCTTGGGACAGGCTTTAGCTAATGAAAAACTGTTTTTT. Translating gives CASSLGQALANEKLFF.

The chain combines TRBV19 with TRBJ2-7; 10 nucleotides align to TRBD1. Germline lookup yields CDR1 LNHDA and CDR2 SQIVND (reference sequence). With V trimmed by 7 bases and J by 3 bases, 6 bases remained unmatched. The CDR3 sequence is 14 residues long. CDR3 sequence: CASIKTGGGYEQYF. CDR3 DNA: TGTGCCAGTATCAAGACAGGGGGCGGCTACGAGCAGTACTTC.

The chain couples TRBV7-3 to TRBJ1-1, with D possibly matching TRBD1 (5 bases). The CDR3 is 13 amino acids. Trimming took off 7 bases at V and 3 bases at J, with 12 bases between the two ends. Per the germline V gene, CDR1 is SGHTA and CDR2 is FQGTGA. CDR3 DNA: TGTGCCAGCACCAGGGTTGGGGACACTGAAGCTTTCTTT. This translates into CASTRVGDTEAFF.

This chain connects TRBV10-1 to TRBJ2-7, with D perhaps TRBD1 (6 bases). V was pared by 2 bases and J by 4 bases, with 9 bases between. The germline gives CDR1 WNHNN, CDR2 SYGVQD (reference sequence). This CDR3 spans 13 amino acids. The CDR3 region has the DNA TGCGCCAGCAGTGAGCGAGGGGGATACGAGCAGTACTTC. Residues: CASSERGGYEQYF.

Here the CDR3 reads CASSQFLIGWGVNYGYTF. The DNA of the CDR3 is TGCGCCAGCAGCCAATTTCTCATTGGTTGGGGGGTTAACTATGGCTACACCTTC. The chain links TRBV4-3 to TRBJ1-2; maybe TRBD1 (5 bases). The V end lost 2 bases, the J end lost 1 base, and 20 bases lay between the germline ends. The germline V gene encodes CDR1 LGHNA and CDR2 YSLEER. This CDR3 comprises 18 residues.

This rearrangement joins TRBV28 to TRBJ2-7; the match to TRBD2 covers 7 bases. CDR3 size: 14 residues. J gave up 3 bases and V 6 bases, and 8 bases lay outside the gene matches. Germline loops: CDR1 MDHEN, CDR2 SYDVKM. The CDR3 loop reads CASRDGREIYEQYF. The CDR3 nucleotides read TGTGCCAGCAGGGATGGGCGGGAGATCTACGAGCAGTACTTC.

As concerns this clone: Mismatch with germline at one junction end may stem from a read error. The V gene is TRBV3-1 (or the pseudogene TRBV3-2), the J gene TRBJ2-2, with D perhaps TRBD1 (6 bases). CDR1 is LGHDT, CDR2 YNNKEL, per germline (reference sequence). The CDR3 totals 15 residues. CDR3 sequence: CASSSSTGNPGELFF. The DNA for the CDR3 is TGTGCCAGCAGCTCGAGCACAGGGAACCCCGGGGAGCTGTTTTTT.

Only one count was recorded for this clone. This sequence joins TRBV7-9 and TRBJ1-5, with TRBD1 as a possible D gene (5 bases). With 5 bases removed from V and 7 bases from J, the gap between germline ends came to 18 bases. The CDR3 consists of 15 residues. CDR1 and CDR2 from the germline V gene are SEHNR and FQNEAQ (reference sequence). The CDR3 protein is CASSPLEGRRQPQHF. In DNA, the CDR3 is TGTGCCAGCAGCCCCCTAGAGGGGAGGCGGCAGCCCCAGCATTTT.

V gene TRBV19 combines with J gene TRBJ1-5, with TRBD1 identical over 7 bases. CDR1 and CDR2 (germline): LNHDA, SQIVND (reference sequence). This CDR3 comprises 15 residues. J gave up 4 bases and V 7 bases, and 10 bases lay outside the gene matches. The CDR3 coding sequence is TGTGCCAGTACCCAACCGGGACAGCTAAATCAGCCCCAGCATTTT. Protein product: CASTQPGQLNQPQHF.

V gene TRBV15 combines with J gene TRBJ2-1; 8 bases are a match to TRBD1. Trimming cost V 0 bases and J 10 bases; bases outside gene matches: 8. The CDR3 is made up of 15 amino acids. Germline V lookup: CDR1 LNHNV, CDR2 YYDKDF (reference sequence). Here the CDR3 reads CATSREGQVHGEQFF. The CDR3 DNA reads TGTGCCACCAGCAGAGAGGGACAGGTCCATGGGGAGCAGTTCTTC. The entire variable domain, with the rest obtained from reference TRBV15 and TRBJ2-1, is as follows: DAMVIQNPRYQVTQFGKPVTLSCSQTLNHNVMYWYQQKSSQAPKLLFHYYDKDFNNEADTPDNFQSRRPNTSFCFLDIRSPGLGDTAMYLCATSREGQVHGEQFFGPGTRLTVL.

As DNA, the CDR3 is TGCAGTGCTAGTCTACCAGGGGAACCCGAGACCCAGTACTTC. Its translation is CSASLPGEPETQYF. This chain links TRBV20-1 with TRBJ2-5, with D perhaps matching TRBD1 (6 bases). V was shortened by 3 bases and J by 5 bases, with 16 bases between the two germline ends. The CDR3 loop spans 14 amino acids. CDR1 DFQATT and CDR2 SNEGSKA come from the germline V gene (reference sequence).

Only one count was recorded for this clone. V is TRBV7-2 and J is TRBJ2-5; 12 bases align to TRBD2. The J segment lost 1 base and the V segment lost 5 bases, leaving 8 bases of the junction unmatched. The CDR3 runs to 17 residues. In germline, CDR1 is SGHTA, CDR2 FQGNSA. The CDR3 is CASSIPGLAGPQETQYF. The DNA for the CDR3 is TGTGCCAGCAGCATTCCGGGACTAGCGGGCCCCCAAGAGACCCAGTACTTC.

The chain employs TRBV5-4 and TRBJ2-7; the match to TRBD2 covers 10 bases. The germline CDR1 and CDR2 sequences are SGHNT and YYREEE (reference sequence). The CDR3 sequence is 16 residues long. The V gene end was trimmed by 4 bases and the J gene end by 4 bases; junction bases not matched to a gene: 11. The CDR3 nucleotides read TGTGCCAGCAGCCCTAGCTTAGCGGGGGGACGTTACGAGCAGTACTTC. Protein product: CASSPSLAGGRYEQYF.

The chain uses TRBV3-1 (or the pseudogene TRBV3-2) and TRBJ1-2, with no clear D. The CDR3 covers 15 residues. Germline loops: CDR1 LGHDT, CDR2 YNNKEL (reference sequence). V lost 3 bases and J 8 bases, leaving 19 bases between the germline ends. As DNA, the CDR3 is TGTGCCAGCAGCCAGGTGGCGGTGGGTGGTGGAGGCTACACCTTC. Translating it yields CASSQVAVGGGGYTF.

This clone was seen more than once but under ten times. The CDR3 region is CAIKGAGSPLHF. The CDR3 DNA sequence: TGTGCCATAAAAGGGGCGGGATCACCCCTCCACTTT. J is TRBJ1-6 and V is TRBV15; weak D call: TRBD1 (5 bases). Germline V gives CDR1 LNHNV, CDR2 YYDKDF (reference sequence). The V and J ends lost 10 bases and 10 bases respectively, with 14 bases between them. The CDR3 contains 12 residues.

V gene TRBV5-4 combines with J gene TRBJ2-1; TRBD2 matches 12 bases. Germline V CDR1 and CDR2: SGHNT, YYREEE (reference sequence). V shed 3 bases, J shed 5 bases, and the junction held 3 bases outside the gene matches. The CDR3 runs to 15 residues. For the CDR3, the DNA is TGTGCCAGCAGCTCAGGACTAGCGGGACACAATGAGCAGTTCTTC. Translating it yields CASSSGLAGHNEQFF.

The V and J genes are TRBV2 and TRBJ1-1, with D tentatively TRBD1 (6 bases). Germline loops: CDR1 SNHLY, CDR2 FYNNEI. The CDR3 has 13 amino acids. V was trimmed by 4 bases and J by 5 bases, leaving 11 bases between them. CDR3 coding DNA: TGTGCCAGCAGTGTCGAGGGGGAAACTGAAGCTTTCTTT. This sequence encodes CASSVEGETEAFF.

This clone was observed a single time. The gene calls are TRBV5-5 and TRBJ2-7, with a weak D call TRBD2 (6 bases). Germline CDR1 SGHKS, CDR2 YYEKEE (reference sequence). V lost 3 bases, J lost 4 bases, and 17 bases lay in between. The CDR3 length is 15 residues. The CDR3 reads CASSSTGSPPYEQYF. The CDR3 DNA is TGTGCCAGCAGCTCTACCGGGAGTCCCCCTTACGAGCAGTACTTC. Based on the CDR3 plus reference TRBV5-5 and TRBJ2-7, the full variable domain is DAGVTQSPTHLIKTRGQQVTLRCSPISGHKSVSWYQQVLGQGPQFIFQYYEKEERGRGNFPDRFSARQFPNYSSELNVNALLLGDSALYLCASSSTGSPPYEQYFGPGTRLTVT.

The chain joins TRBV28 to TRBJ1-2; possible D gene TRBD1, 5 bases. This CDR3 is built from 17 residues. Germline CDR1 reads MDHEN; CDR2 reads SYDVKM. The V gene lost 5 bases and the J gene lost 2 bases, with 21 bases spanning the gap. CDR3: CASSPLSRGRGNYGYTF. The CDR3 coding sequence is TGTGCCAGCAGTCCCCTTTCTCGGGGGAGAGGCAACTATGGCTACACCTTC.